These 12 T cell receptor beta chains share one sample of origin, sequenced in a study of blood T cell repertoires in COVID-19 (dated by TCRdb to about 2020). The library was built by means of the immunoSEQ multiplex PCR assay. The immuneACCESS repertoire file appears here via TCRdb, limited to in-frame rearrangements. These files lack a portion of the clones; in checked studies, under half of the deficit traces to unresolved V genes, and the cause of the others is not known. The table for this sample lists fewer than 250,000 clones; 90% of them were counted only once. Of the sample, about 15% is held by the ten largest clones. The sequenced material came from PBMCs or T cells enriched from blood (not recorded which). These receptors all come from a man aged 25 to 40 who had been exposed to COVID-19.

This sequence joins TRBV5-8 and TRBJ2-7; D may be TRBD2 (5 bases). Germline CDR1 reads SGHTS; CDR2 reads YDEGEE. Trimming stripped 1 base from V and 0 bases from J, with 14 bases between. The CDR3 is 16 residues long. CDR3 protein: CASSLLAPRSSYEQYF. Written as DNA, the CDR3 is TGTGCCAGCAGCTTGTTAGCGCCCAGGAGCTCCTACGAGCAGTACTTC.

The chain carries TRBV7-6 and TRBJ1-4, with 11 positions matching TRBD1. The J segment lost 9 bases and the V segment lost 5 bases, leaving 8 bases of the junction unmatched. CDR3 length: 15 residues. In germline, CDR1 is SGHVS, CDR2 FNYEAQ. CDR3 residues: CASSPGQGASKKLFF. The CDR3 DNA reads TGTGCCAGCAGCCCAGGACAGGGGGCCTCTAAAAAACTGTTTTTT.

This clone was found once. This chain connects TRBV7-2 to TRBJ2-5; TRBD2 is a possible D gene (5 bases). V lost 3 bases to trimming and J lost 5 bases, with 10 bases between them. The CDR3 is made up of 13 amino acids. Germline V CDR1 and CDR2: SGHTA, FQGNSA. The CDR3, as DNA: TGTGCCAGCAGCTTCGGAGGTGACGAGACCCAGTACTTC. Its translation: CASSFGGDETQYF.

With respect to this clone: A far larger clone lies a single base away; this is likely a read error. The CDR3, as DNA: TGTGCCAGCAGTCGCGACAATGAGCAGTTCTTC. Protein sequence: CASSRDNEQFF. The V call is TRBV6-5, the J call TRBJ2-1; D unclear. This CDR3 contains 11 residues. The germline V gene encodes CDR1 MNHEY and CDR2 SVGAGI. The V gene lost 5 bases and the J gene lost 5 bases, with 4 bases spanning the gap.

The CDR3 region is CASSQDLGRGLIETQYF. The CDR3 DNA reads TGTGCCAGCAGCCAAGATCTGGGCAGGGGGCTGATTGAGACCCAGTACTTC. This rearrangement joins TRBV4-2 to TRBJ2-5, with 8 nucleotides matching TRBD1. The germline V gene has CDR1 LGHNA and CDR2 YNFKEQ. Germline trimming cut 0 bases from V and 5 bases from J; bases unmatched to any gene: 11. The CDR3 consists of 17 residues.

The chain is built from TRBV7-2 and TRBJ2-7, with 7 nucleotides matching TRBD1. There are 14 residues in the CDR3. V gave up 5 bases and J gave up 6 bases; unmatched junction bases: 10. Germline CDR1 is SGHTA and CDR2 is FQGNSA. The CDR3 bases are TGTGCCAGCAGCCCCGACAGGGCAGGACGCGAGCAGTACTTC. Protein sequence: CASSPDRAGREQYF. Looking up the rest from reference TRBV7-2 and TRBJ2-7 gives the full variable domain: GAGVSQSPSNKVTEKGKDVELRCDPISGHTALYWYRQSLGQGLEFLIYFQGNSAPDKSGLPSDRFSAERTGGSVSTLTIQRTQQEDSAVYLCASSPDRAGREQYFGPGTRLTVT.

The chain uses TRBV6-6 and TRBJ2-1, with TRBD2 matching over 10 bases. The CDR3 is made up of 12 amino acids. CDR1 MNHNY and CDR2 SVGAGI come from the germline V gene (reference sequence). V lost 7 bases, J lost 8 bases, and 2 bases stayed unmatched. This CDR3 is CASTSGGHEQFF. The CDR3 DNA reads TGTGCCAGCACTAGCGGGGGTCATGAGCAGTTCTTC.

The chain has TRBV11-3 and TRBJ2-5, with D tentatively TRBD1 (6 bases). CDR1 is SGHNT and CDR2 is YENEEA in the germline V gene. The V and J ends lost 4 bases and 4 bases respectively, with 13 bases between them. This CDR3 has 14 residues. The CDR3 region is CASSSSGARETQYF. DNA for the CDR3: TGTGCCAGCAGCTCCTCAGGGGCTCGAGAGACCCAGTACTTC.

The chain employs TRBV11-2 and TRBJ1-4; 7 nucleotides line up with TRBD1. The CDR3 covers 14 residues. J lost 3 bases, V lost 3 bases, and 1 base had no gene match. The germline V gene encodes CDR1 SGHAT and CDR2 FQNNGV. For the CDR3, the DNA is TGTGCCAGCAGCTTCAGGGGGGCTAATGAAAAACTGTTTTTT. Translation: CASSFRGANEKLFF. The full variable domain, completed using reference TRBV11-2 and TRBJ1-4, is EAGVAQSPRYKIIEKRQSVAFWCNPISGHATLYWYQQILGQGPKLLIQFQNNGVVDDSQLPKDRFSAERLKGVDSTLKIQPAKLEDSAVYLCASSFRGANEKLFFGSGTQLSVL.

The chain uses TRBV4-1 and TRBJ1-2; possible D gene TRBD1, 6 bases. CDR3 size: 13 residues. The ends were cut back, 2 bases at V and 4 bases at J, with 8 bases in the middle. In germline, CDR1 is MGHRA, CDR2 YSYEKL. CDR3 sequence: CASSQTGLYGYTF. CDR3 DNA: TGCGCCAGCAGCCAAACAGGGCTCTATGGCTACACCTTC.

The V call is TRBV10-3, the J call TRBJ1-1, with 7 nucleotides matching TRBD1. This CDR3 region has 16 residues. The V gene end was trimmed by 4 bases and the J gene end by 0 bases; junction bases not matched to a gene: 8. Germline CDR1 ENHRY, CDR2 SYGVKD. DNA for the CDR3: TGTGCCATCAGTGGATTTTTGGACAGGCTGAACACTGAAGCTTTCTTT. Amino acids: CAISGFLDRLNTEAFF.

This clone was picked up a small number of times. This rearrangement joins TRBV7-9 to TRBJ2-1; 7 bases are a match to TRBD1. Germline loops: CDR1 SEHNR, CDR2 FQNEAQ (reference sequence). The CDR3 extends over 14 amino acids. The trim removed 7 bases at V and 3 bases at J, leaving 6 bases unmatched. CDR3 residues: CASIQGDRYNEQFF. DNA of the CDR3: TGTGCCAGCATCCAGGGGGACCGCTACAATGAGCAGTTCTTC.